This T cell receptor (beta chain) was recorded in a study of blood T cell repertoires in COVID-19. Whole-study context: COVID-19 samples collected from the United States, Italy and Spain covered acute and convalescent phases. T cells, B-cell-depleted T cells, or PBMCs supplied cDNA or gDNA.

In the study's own analysis: By means of reference gene primer amplification, nucleated cell counts were estimated. Using immunoSEQ multiplex PCR, the repertoire was profiled, and TCRdb retains in-frame clones only, with some absent. That table is the source of V, J and clone size, and D and trimming were worked out from the DNA. Among roughly 28,000 clones, roughly 90% were seen once, and the ten largest hold approximately 2.8%. Germline V CDR1 and CDR2: MDHEN, SYDVKM. There are 15 residues in the CDR3. The V and J ends lost 3 bases and 5 bases respectively, with 14 bases between them. Source material: peripheral blood. V usage is TRBV28 and J usage is TRBJ1-3; D is possibly TRBD1 (6 bases). This clonotype originated in a human donor in a cohort sampled during active COVID-19. The CDR3 DNA is TGTGCCAGCAGTTTGAGGGCAGGGGTGAGAAACACCATATATTTT. It translates to CASSLRAGVRNTIYF. The variable domain in full, with the rest retrieved from reference TRBV28 and TRBJ1-3, is DVKVTQSSRYLVKRTGEKVFLECVQDMDHENMFWYRQDPGLGLRLIYFSYDVKMKEKGDIPEGYSVSREKKERFSLILESASTNQTSMYLCASSLRAGVRNTIYFGEGSWLTVV.